What follows describes a single T cell receptor beta chain. Its target is unknown. TCRdb itself ran the reads through MiXCR, one entry per CDR3 protein. There are a few hundred thousand distinct CDR3 sequences in the sample; about 39% occur only once, and about 45% lies in the top ten. Germline lookup yields CDR1 SGHVS and CDR2 FQNEAQ. The V and J ends lost 5 bases and 10 bases respectively, with 12 bases between them. The CDR3 runs to 13 residues. This record comes from a study of T cell repertoires in cytomegalovirus infection. Study summary: Well-studied HLA-B-restricted epitopes and recently identified HLA-C-restricted epitopes of CMV were both used in the study. Evidence of both CMV infection and a matching HLA type came from public TCR beta signatures. Study results and caveats: Frequencies of public TCR beta families were cumulated, and this identified carriers of CMV plus the relevant HLA. Across the ex vivo response, the dominant clonotypes were HLA-C-restricted CMV-specific TCR beta clonotypes.

This chain joins TRBV7-8 and TRBJ1-6; D is possibly TRBD1 (5 bases). The sample was cultured PBMCs, taken from culture after CMV antigen stimulation. The receptor was derived from a human donor in good health (CMV status not recorded). Some clones in this sample may be carry-over from other donors' samples. DNA for the CDR3: TGTGCCAGCAGCGTCCGGGGGTACTCACCCCTCCACTTT. This translates into CASSVRGYSPLHF.